This T cell receptor beta chain came from a study of Graves' ophthalmopathy and Graves' hyperthyroidism. This clonotype was seen repeatedly, ten times or more. Its target is unknown. If patients had other autoimmune diseases, uncontrolled infections, pregnancy or lactation, they were excluded. Study-level results: Blood also harbored most expanded thyroid clonotypes above 0.001 frequency.

RNA transcripts provided the template for amplifying TCR beta CDR3 regions. Following a first-round RT-PCR that used HTBI primers, a second-round multiplex PCR was carried out. TCRdb passed the multiplex PCR reads through MiXCR, listing each CDR3 protein once. The table shows 450,000 or so distinct CDR3 sequences, with roughly an eighth occurring only once. V was pared by 2 bases and J by 5 bases, with 4 bases of the junction left unmatched. Germline V lookup: CDR1 MGHRA, CDR2 YSYEKL. This CDR3 has 15 residues. This sequence originates from a woman in her 30s with Graves' ophthalmopathy. This chain joins TRBV4-1 and TRBJ1-1; 11 bases agree with TRBD1. The sample consisted of blood. The CDR3 DNA reads as TGCGCCAGCAGCCAACGGACAGGGGGCGGAACTGAAGCTTTCTTT. Residues: CASSQRTGGGTEAFF.